This TCR beta chain was identified in a study of vaccination and CD4 T cells after COVID-19. In this sample, this clonotype turned up a few times. The antigen is unknown. The treatment denotes: roughly ten-day PBMC culture with coronavirus spike peptide pools or control peptides (ViraFEST assay). The assay that was used to sequence DNA from cultured CD4+ T cells was the Oncomine TCR Beta short-read assay. From the PCR reads, TCRdb called clonotypes with MiXCR, one entry per CDR3 protein. The profile covers fewer than 9,500 distinct CDR3 sequences, with 61% appearing a single time and around 25% taken by the ten largest. J lost 5 bases, V lost 4 bases, and 3 bases had no gene match. The germline gives CDR1 MNHNS, CDR2 SASEGT. The CDR3 totals 13 residues.

The receptor comes from a human donor who had recovered from COVID-19. Sequenced: CD4+ T cells from blood, cultured in vitro. This chain uses TRBV6-1 with TRBJ2-5, with 8 positions matching TRBD1. The CDR3 loop is CASSAGGWETQYF. The CDR3 region has the DNA TGTGCCAGCAGTGCAGGGGGCTGGGAGACCCAGTACTTC.